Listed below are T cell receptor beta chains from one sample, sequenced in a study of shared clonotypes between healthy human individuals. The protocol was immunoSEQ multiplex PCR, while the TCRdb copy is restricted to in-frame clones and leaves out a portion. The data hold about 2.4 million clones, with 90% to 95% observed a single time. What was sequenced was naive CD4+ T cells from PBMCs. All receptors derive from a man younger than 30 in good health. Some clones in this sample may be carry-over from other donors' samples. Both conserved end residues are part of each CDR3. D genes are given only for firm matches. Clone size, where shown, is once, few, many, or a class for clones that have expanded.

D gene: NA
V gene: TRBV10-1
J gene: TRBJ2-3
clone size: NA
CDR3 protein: CASSEGTSFAPKSDTQYF
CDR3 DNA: TGCGCCAGCAGTGAGGGGACCTCGTTCGCACCTAAGTCAGATACGCAGTATTTT

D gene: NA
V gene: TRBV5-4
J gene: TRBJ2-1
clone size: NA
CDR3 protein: CASSPTGGAVNEQFF
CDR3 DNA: TGTGCCAGCAGCCCCACCGGAGGGGCGGTCAATGAGCAGTTCTTC

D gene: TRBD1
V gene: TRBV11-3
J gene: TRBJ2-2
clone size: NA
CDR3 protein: CASSLDGQDTGELFF
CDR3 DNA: TGTGCCAGCAGCTTAGACGGACAGGACACCGGGGAGCTGTTTTTT

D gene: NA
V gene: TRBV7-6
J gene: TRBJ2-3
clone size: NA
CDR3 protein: CASSPRGVLEADTQYF
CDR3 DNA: TGTGCCAGCAGTCCCAGAGGGGTCCTAGAGGCAGATACGCAGTATTTT

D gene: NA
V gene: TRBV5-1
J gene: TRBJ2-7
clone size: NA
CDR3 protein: CASSLGVGQALREQYF
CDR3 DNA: TGCGCCAGCAGCTTGGGGGTAGGCCAGGCCCTTCGCGAGCAGTACTTC

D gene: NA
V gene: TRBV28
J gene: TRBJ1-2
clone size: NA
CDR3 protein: CASTRPGYGYTF
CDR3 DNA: TGTGCCAGCACTCGCCCCGGCTATGGCTACACCTTC

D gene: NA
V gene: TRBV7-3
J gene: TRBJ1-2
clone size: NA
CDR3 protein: CASSPVSNYGYTF
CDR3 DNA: TGTGCCAGCAGTCCCGTTTCTAACTATGGCTACACCTTC

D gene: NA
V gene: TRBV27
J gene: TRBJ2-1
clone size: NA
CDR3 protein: CASSLMGDPYNEQFF
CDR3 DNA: TGTGCCAGCAGTTTAATGGGGGATCCCTACAATGAGCAGTTCTTC

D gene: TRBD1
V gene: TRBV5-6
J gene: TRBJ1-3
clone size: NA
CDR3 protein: CASSKDRASGNTIYF
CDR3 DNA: TGTGCCAGCAGCAAGGACAGGGCATCTGGAAACACCATATATTTT

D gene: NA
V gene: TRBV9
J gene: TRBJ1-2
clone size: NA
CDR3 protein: CASSAVVRASYTF
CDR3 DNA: TGTGCCAGCAGCGCCGTCGTGAGGGCAAGCTACACCTTC

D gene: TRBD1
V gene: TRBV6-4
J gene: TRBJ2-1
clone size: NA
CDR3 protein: CASSETGDEQFF
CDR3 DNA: TGTGCCAGCAGTGAGACAGGGGATGAGCAGTTCTTC

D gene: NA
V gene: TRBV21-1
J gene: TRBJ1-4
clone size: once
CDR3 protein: CASISGTGIVGYEKLFF
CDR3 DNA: TGTGCCAGCATCAGCGGGACAGGGATCGTTGGTTATGAAAAACTGTTTTTT

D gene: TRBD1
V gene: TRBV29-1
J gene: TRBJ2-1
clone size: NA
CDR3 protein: CSVKQGGSYNEQFF
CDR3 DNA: TGCAGCGTGAAACAGGGGGGCTCCTACAATGAGCAGTTCTTC

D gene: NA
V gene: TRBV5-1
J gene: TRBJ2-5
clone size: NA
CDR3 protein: CASRFNPSETQYF
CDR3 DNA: TGCGCCAGCAGATTCAACCCTTCAGAGACCCAGTACTTC

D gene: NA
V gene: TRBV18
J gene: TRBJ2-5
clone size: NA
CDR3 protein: CASSPTGLETQYF
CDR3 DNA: TGTGCCAGCTCACCAACTGGATTGGAGACCCAGTACTTC

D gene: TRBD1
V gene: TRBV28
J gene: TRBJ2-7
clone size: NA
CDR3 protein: CASSVTGDEQYF
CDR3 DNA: TGTGCCAGCAGTGTGACAGGGGACGAGCAGTACTTC

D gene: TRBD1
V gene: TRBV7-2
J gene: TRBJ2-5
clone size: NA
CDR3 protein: CASTFTRGRGETQYF
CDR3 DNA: TGTGCCAGCACCTTTACCAGGGGGCGCGGAGAGACCCAGTACTTC

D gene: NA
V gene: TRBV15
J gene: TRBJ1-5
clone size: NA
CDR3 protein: CATSIYSSNQPQHF
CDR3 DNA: TGTGCCACCAGCATTTACAGTAGCAATCAGCCCCAGCATTTT

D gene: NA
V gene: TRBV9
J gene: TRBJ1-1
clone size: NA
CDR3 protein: CASSQHGRGRNTEAFF
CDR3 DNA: TGTGCCAGCAGCCAACATGGTAGGGGCAGGAACACTGAAGCTTTCTTT

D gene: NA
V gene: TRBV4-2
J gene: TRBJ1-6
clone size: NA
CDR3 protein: CASSRPTARLDSPLHF
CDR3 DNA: TGTGCCAGCAGCCGACCGACAGCGCGCCTGGATTCACCCCTCCACTTT

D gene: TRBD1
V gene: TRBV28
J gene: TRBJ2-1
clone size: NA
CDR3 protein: CASATGGSYNEQFF
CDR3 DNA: TGTGCCAGCGCTACAGGGGGCTCCTACAATGAGCAGTTCTTC

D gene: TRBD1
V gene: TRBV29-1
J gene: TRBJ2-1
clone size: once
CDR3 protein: CSVDGTGNEQFF
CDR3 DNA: TGCAGCGTTGATGGGACAGGCAATGAGCAGTTCTTC

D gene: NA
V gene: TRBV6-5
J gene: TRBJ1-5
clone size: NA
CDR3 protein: CASSYSGSEPQHF
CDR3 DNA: TGTGCCAGCAGTTACTCAGGGTCCGAGCCCCAGCATTTT

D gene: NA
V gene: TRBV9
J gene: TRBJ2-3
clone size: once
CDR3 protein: CASSAGRGGAGDTQYF
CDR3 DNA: TGTGCCAGCAGCGCCGGGCGGGGCGGGGCGGGAGATACGCAGTATTTT

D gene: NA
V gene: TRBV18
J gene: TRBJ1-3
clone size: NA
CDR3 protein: CASSPLGGVAGNTIYF
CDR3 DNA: TGTGCCAGCTCACCACTCGGCGGGGTGGCGGGAAACACCATATATTTT

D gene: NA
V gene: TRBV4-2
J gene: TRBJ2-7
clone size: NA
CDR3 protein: CASSQVQASPVQSQYF
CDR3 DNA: TGTGCCAGCAGCCAAGTACAGGCCAGCCCCGTACAATCGCAGTACTTC

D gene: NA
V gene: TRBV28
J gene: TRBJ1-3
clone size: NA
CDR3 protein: CASSLWGAPDGNTIYF
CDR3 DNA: TGTGCCAGCAGTTTATGGGGGGCGCCTGATGGAAACACCATATATTTT

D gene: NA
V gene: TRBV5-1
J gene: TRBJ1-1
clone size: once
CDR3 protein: CASSLQGGVMNTEAFF
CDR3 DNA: TGCGCCAGCAGCTTACAGGGAGGAGTTATGAACACTGAAGCTTTCTTT

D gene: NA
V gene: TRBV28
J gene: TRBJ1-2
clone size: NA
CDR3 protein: CASTLSGENYGYTF
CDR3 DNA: TGTGCCAGCACCTTAAGTGGAGAGAACTATGGCTACACCTTC

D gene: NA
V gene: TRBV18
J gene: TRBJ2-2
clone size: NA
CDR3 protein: CASSQNSGPKTGELFF
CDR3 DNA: TGTGCCAGCTCACAGAACTCGGGACCTAAAACCGGGGAGCTGTTTTTT

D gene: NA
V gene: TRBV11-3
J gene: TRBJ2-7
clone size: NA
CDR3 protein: CASSLSLQYEQYF
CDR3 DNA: TGTGCCAGCAGCTTATCCTTACAGTACGAGCAGTACTTC

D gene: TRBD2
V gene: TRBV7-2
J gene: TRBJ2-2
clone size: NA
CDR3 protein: CASSPRTSGSLPGELFF
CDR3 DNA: TGTGCCAGCAGCCCAAGGACTAGCGGGAGTCTTCCCGGGGAGCTGTTTTTT

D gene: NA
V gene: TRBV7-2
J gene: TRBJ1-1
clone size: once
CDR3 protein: CASSLTSMAFF
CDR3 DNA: TGTGCCAGCAGCTTAACTTCGATGGCTTTCTTT

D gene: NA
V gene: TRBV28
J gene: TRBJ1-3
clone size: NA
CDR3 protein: CASSEGTGNTIYF
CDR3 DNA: TGTGCCAGCAGTGAGGGAACAGGGAACACCATATATTTT

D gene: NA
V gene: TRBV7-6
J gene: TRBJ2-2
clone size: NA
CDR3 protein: CASSLEGNTGELFF
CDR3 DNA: TGTGCCAGCAGCTTAGAGGGGAACACCGGGGAGCTGTTTTTT

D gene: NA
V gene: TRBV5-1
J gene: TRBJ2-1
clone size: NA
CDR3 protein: CASSSSGKPYNEQFF
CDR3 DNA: TGCGCCAGCAGCTCCTCAGGGAAACCCTACAATGAGCAGTTCTTC

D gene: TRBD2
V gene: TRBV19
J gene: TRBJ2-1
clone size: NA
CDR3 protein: CASSRPREGRQNEQFF
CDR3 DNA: TGTGCCAGTAGCCGCCCCCGGGAGGGAAGACAGAATGAGCAGTTCTTC

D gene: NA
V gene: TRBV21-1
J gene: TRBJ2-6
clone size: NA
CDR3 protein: CASSKAGTDGANVLTF
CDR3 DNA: TGTGCCAGCAGCAAAGCCGGGACAGATGGGGCCAACGTCCTGACTTTC

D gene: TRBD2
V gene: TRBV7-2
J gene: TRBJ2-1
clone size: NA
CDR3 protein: CASSLILAGSSSYNEQFF
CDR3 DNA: TGTGCCAGCAGCTTAATATTAGCGGGATCGAGCTCCTACAATGAGCAGTTCTTC